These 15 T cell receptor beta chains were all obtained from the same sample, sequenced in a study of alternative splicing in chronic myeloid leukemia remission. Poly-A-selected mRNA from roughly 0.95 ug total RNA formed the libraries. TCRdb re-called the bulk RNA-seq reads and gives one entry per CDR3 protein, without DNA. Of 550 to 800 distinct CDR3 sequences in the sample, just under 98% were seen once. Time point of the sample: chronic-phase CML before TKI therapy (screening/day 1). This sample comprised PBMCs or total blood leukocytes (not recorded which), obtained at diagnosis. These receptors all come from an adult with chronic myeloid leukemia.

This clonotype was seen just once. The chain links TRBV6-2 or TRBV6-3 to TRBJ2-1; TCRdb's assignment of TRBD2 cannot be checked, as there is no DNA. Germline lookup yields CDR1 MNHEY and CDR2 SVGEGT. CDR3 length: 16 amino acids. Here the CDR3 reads CASSYSRLAPYNEQFF.

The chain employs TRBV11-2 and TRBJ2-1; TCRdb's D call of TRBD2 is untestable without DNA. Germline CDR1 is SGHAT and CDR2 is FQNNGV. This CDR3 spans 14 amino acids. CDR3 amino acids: CASSLAWGDNEQFF.

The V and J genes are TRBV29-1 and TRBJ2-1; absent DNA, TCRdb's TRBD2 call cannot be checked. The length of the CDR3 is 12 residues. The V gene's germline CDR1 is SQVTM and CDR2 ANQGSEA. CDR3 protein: CSVSSGSDEQFF.

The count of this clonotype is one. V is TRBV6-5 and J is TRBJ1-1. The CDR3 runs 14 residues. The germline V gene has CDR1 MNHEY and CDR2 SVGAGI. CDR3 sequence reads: CASSYSFAVQEAFF.

The CDR3 region is CASSLYSSNTDTQYF. This chain links TRBV5-1 with TRBJ2-3. This CDR3 region has 15 residues. Germline CDR1 reads SGHRS; CDR2 reads YFSETQ.

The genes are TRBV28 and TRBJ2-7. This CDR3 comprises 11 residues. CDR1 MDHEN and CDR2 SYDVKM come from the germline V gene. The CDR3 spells CASSLVDEQYF.

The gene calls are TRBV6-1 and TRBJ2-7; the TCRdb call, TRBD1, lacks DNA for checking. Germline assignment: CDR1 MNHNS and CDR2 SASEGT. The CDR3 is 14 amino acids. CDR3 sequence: CASSERTGDVEQYF.

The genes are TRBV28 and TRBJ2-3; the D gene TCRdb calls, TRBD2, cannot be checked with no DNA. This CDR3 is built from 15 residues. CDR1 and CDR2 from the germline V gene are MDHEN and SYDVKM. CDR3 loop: CASTWGTKRSDTQYF.

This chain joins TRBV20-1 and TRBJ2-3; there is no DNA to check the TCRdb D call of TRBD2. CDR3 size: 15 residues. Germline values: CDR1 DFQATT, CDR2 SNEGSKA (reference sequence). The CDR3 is CSARDASGPQDTQYF.

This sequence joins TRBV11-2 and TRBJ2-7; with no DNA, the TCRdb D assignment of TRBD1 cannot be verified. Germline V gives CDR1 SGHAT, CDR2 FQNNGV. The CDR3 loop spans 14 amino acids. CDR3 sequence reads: CASSRGQGAVKQYF.

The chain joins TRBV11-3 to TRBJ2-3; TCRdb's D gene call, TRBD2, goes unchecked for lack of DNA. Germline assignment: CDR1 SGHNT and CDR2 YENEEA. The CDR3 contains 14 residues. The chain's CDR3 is CASSLVGTGGTQYF.

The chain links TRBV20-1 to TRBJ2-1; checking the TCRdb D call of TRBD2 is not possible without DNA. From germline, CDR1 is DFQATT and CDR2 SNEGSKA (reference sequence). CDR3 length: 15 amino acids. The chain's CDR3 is CSARNLAGGYNEQFF.

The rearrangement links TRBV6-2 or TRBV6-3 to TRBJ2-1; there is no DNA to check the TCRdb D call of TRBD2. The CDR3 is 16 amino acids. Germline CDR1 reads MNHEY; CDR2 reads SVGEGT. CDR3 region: CASSYSGVVVGNEQFF.

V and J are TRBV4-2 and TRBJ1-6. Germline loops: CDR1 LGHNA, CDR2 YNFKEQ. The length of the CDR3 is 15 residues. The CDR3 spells CASSQHQENNSPLHF.

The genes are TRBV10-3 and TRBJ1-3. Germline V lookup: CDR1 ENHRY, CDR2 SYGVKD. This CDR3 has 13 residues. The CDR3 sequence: CATRDSSGNTIYF.